This TCR beta chain was sequenced in a study of blood T cell repertoires in COVID-19. This CDR3 comprises 14 residues. V shed 5 bases, J shed 9 bases, and the junction held 10 bases outside the gene matches. CDR1 and CDR2 (germline): SGHTA, FQGTGA. In the study's own analysis: It was from reference gene primer amplification that nucleated cell counts were estimated. Sequencing used immunoSEQ multiplex PCR; TCRdb keeps in-frame clones, though not all of them. The D gene and trimming were derived from the DNA, and the V and J assignments and clone size from that table. Here the sample spans more than 60,000 clones, less than 85% being singletons.

The clonotype was recovered from a human donor with acute or convalescent COVID-19. The donor label of this sample is uncertain. Sequenced sample: peripheral blood. The V call is TRBV7-3, the J call TRBJ2-1; 7 bases fit TRBD2. The DNA for the CDR3 is TGTGCCAGCAGCCCCCAGGTGGGGGGGGGTGAGCAGTTCTTC. Translation gives CASSPQVGGGEQFF.